Listed below are T cell receptor beta chains from one sample, sequenced in a study of blood T cells in healthy people across ages. TCRdb itself ran the 5' RACE reads through MiXCR, one entry per CDR3 protein. The table includes 750,000 to 950,000 distinct CDR3 sequences, about 48% detected once. Sequencing was done on a sample of blood. The source is an elderly man in good health. CDR3s include the opening cysteine and the closing phenylalanine or tryptophan. A D gene is named only where the DNA matches it firmly. A clone size is listed for some rows: how often the clone was seen (once, few, many), or a class if it is expanded.

v_call,d_call,clone_size,j_call,cdr3_nt,cdr3_aa
TRBV27,TRBD2,NA,TRBJ2-7,TGTGCCAGCAGTTTCCTAGCGGGAGGTTCTCTTGGATCCTACGAGCAGTACTTC,CASSFLAGGSLGSYEQYF
TRBV7-9,NA,NA,TRBJ1-1,TGTGCCAGCAGTCCTACGCCCGGGGGACACATGAACACTGAAGCTTTCTTT,CASSPTPGGHMNTEAFF
TRBV5-5,NA,few,TRBJ2-5,TGTGCCAGCAGCCTCCCCAGCGGCCAGGAGACCCAGTACTTC,CASSLPSGQETQYF
TRBV9,TRBD2,NA,TRBJ2-3,TGTGCCAGCAGCGAGTCTAGCGGGAGGGGGACAGATACGCAGTATTTT,CASSESSGRGTDTQYF
TRBV6-5,TRBD2,NA,TRBJ2-1,TGTGCCAGCAGTTACTCCATGTTCGGGGGGTCCTCCTACAATGAGCAGTTCTTC,CASSYSMFGGSSYNEQFF
TRBV27,NA,NA,TRBJ1-2,TGTGCCAGCAGGCGGGGCACAGCTAACTATGGCTACACCTTC,CASRRGTANYGYTF
TRBV12-3/TRBV12-4,TRBD1,NA,TRBJ1-4,TGTGCCAGCAGCCGGGACAGGGCGCGGGAAAAACTGTTTTTT,CASSRDRAREKLFF
TRBV24-1,NA,NA,TRBJ2-5,TGTGCCACCAGTGACCCCAGGGGAAGAGAGACCCAGTACTTC,CATSDPRGRETQYF
TRBV21-1,NA,NA,TRBJ2-7,TGTGCCAGCGGGCGAAGGACTAGCGGGGGCTACGAGCAGTACTTC,CASGRRTSGGYEQYF
TRBV6-2/TRBV6-3,NA,few,TRBJ1-2,TGTGCCAGCAGACTCACAGGGCTCTATGGCTACACCTTC,CASRLTGLYGYTF
TRBV6-1,TRBD2,few,TRBJ2-1,TGTGCCAGCAGTGTGGCGGGAGGTGGAGATGAGCAGTTCTTC,CASSVAGGGDEQFF
TRBV15,NA,NA,TRBJ2-3,TGTGCCACCAGCAACGAGTCGCCCCGATCGGATACGCAGTATTTT,CATSNESPRSDTQYF
TRBV12-3/TRBV12-4,NA,NA,TRBJ2-2,TGTGCCACCCAGGACCCGGGGGCCGGGGAGCTGTTTTTT,CATQDPGAGELFF
TRBV27,TRBD2,few,TRBJ2-1,TGTGCCAGCAGTTTAGGGCGGGAGTACAATGAGCAGTTCTTC,CASSLGREYNEQFF
TRBV7-2,NA,NA,TRBJ2-7,TGTGCCAGCAGCTTAGAAGACAGGGAGGGCCACGAGCAGTACTTC,CASSLEDREGHEQYF
TRBV29-1,NA,NA,TRBJ2-7,TGCAGCGCGAGAGAGGGACACTTAACCTACGAGCAGTACTTC,CSAREGHLTYEQYF
TRBV29-1,NA,NA,TRBJ1-5,TGCAGCGTTGTCGGCAGGCCCAATCAGCCCCAGCATTTT,CSVVGRPNQPQHF
TRBV5-8,NA,NA,TRBJ1-1,TGTGCCAGCAGCTTGGGGCGGGCTCCAACTGAAGCTTTCTTT,CASSLGRAPTEAFF
TRBV29-1,NA,NA,TRBJ2-5,TGCAGCGTTTGGCAGCTAAAAGAGACCCAGTACTTC,CSVWQLKETQYF
TRBV18,NA,few,TRBJ2-4,TGTGCCAGCTCACTCCCAGGGAGCAAAAACATTCAGTACTTC,CASSLPGSKNIQYF
TRBV5-1,NA,few,TRBJ1-6,TGCGCCAGCAGCTACGGGGACATCAATTCACCCCTCCACTTT,CASSYGDINSPLHF
TRBV7-3,TRBD2,NA,TRBJ2-1,TGTGCCAGCAGCTTAACGGGGCTAGCGGGAGGACCGGCCCTGTTCTACAATGAGCAGTTCTTC,CASSLTGLAGGPALFYNEQFF
TRBV7-2,NA,once,TRBJ1-2,TGTGCCAGCAGCCCCCCTGCGAGGGGCTACACCTTC,CASSPPARGYTF
TRBV15,NA,NA,TRBJ2-1,TGTACCACCAGCAGTACCCTAGCGTCTTTTGAGCAGTTCTTC,CTTSSTLASFEQFF
TRBV2,TRBD1,NA,TRBJ1-4,TGTGCCAGCAGTGTCCCCGGGACAGTCAATGAAAAACTGTTTTTT,CASSVPGTVNEKLFF
TRBV7-6,NA,few,TRBJ1-5,TGTGCCAGCAGCTCAGCCGTCACAGGGAATCAGCCCCAGCATTTT,CASSSAVTGNQPQHF
TRBV12-3/TRBV12-4,TRBD1,once,TRBJ2-1,TGTGCCAGCACTCCGGGACAGTATTCCAATGAGCAGTTCTTC,CASTPGQYSNEQFF
TRBV7-9,NA,few,TRBJ2-7,TGTGCCAGCGCACCCCGGGAAAGACGGGGCGAGCAGTACTTC,CASAPRERRGEQYF
TRBV7-2,NA,many,TRBJ2-7,TGTGCCAGCAGCTTAACAGCGGGCAGCTCCTACGAGCAGTACTTC,CASSLTAGSSYEQYF
TRBV6-2/TRBV6-3,NA,few,TRBJ2-1,TGTGCCAGCAGTTACAGACAGAATCACAATGAGCAGTTCTTC,CASSYRQNHNEQFF
TRBV28,NA,NA,TRBJ1-4,TGTGCCAGCAGTTCCCTCCCCAGACGGGGAGGCGAAAAACTGTTTTTT,CASSSLPRRGGEKLFF
TRBV29-1,NA,NA,TRBJ2-1,TGCAGCGTTGGTCAGACTAGAACTTTCAATGAGCAGTTCTTC,CSVGQTRTFNEQFF
TRBV28,NA,NA,TRBJ1-3,TGTGCCAGCAGTTACCGGGACGGGGGAGGAAACACCATATATTTT,CASSYRDGGGNTIYF
TRBV7-3,TRBD2,few,TRBJ2-1,TGTGCCAGCAGCCAGGGACTACACTCCTACAATGAGCAGTTCTTC,CASSQGLHSYNEQFF
TRBV7-3,TRBD2,NA,TRBJ2-1,TGTGCCAGCAGCGTCGGGGGGGAGGGCGAGCAGTTCTTC,CASSVGGEGEQFF
TRBV7-2,TRBD2,NA,TRBJ2-7,TGTGCCAGCAGCTTGATTGCGGGAGATTACTCCTACGAGCAGTACTTC,CASSLIAGDYSYEQYF
TRBV29-1,NA,NA,TRBJ1-1,TGCAGCGTTACCCGTTCAGGGGCCCCCGCTGAAGCTTTCTTT,CSVTRSGAPAEAFF
TRBV12-3/TRBV12-4,NA,NA,TRBJ2-3,TGTGCCAGCAGTTTTTTCGTTGAACCGAGCACAGGTACGCAGTATTTT,CASSFFVEPSTGTQYF
TRBV13,TRBD1,once,TRBJ1-6,TGTGCCAGCAGCCCCCAGGGGGGGGCCTCACCCCTCCACTTT,CASSPQGGASPLHF
TRBV9,NA,NA,TRBJ1-2,TGTGCCAGCAGCGCGGGCAGCTACTATGGCTACACCTTC,CASSAGSYYGYTF
TRBV11-2,NA,few,TRBJ2-1,TGTGCCAGCAGCTCGCCGGACCCTTACAATGAGCAGTTCTTC,CASSSPDPYNEQFF
TRBV27,NA,NA,TRBJ2-1,TGTGCCAGCAGTTTCCGAACGAGGGCGGGGTACAATGAGCAGTTCTTC,CASSFRTRAGYNEQFF
TRBV11-2,TRBD2,few,TRBJ2-1,TGTGCCAGCAGCCGCCTTAGCGGGAGCTCCTACAATGAGCAGTTCTTC,CASSRLSGSSYNEQFF
TRBV10-1,NA,NA,TRBJ2-3,TGCGCCAGGGATGGGACGGATATGAAGCACAGATACGCGTATTTT,CARDGTDMKHRYAYF
TRBV30,TRBD1,many,TRBJ2-7,TGTGCCTGGAGTCCAATAGGGACAGGGAACGAGCAGTACTTC,CAWSPIGTGNEQYF
TRBV27,TRBD1,NA,TRBJ1-1,TGTGCCAGTAGGGCAGGGGGCCAGAAGAACACTGAAGCTTTCTTT,CASRAGGQKNTEAFF
TRBV14,NA,NA,TRBJ2-1,TGTGCCAGCAGCCAAGCCCTTATCGCCCGAAGGGAGCAGTTCTTC,CASSQALIARREQFF
TRBV11-2,NA,NA,TRBJ2-3,TGTGCCAGCAGCGCCGTAGTATATCCTAGCACAGATACGCAGTATTTT,CASSAVVYPSTDTQYF
TRBV28,TRBD1,NA,TRBJ1-2,TGTGCCAGCAGAACCCCGGGACAGACACTTCATGGCTACACCTTC,CASRTPGQTLHGYTF
TRBV29-1,TRBD2,few,TRBJ2-1,TGCAGCGTCCTACTAGCGGGGGAAACCTACAATGAGCAGTTCTTC,CSVLLAGETYNEQFF
TRBV20-1,NA,many,TRBJ2-7,TGCAGTGCACCCAGCGGGCTCTCCTACGAGCAGTACTTC,CSAPSGLSYEQYF
TRBV27,NA,few,TRBJ1-1,TGTGCCAGCAGATCTCAGGGAGACACTGAAGCTTTCTTT,CASRSQGDTEAFF
TRBV12-3/TRBV12-4,NA,NA,TRBJ2-7,TGTGCCAGCAGTTTTCTTGGGGGAAGTACGAGGGAGCAGTACTTC,CASSFLGGSTREQYF
TRBV20-1,NA,once,TRBJ1-5,TGCAGTGCTAGTATTCCGGGACTTCAGCCCCAGCATTTT,CSASIPGLQPQHF
TRBV2,NA,NA,TRBJ1-1,TGTGCCAGCACTGTTGAGACAAAGAACACTGAAGCTTTCTTT,CASTVETKNTEAFF
TRBV6-6,NA,once,TRBJ2-7,TGTGCCGGCAGTTACCCGGGGAGGACAGGCCCTTCCGAGCAGTACTTC,CAGSYPGRTGPSEQYF
TRBV7-2,TRBD1,few,TRBJ2-4,TGTGCCAGCAGCTTAAGGGGACAGGGGGCCAACATTCAGTACTTC,CASSLRGQGANIQYF
TRBV9,NA,NA,TRBJ2-7,TGTGCCAGCAGCGTTGAGGGGCTTACCTACGAGCAGTACTTC,CASSVEGLTYEQYF
TRBV20-1,TRBD2,NA,TRBJ2-5,TGCAGTGCTAGACAAACTAGCGGGGTGGGAGAGACCCAGTACTTC,CSARQTSGVGETQYF